This TCR beta chain was profiled in a study of blood T cell repertoires in COVID-19. V lost 0 bases and J lost 8, with 12 bases in between. Germline V gives CDR1 SGHDT, CDR2 YYEEEE. This CDR3 has 14 residues. Libraries were prepared by immunoSEQ multiplex PCR; TCRdb keeps only in-frame clonotypes and omits some of them. The sample lists about 270,000 clones, about nine tenths occurring once. Sequences were obtained from peripheral blood. This sequence originates from a man aged 40-49 years with active or convalescent COVID-19. V gene TRBV5-6 combines with J gene TRBJ1-5, with a weak D call TRBD1 (6 bases). CDR3 nucleotide sequence: TGTGCCAGCAGCTTGGCCCGAGGGGGTGAGCCCCAGCATTTT. It yields the protein CASSLARGGEPQHF. Looking up the rest from reference TRBV5-6 and TRBJ1-5 gives the full variable domain: DAGVTQSPTHLIKTRGQQVTLRCSPKSGHDTVSWYQQALGQGPQFIFQYYEEEERQRGNFPDRFSGHQFPNYSSELNVNALLLGDSALYLCASSLARGGEPQHFGDGTRLSIL.